The 26 T cell receptor beta chains in this list originate from one sample, sequenced in a study. TCRdb passed the RT-PCR reads through MiXCR, listing each CDR3 protein once. The data hold 650,000 to 800,000 distinct CDR3 sequences, with more than 13% observed a single time. Source material: memory CD4+ T cells from blood. The receptors come from a female donor in good health, serving as a healthy control.

This clonotype has a count of ten or more. This sequence joins TRBV7-2 and TRBJ1-2; D is unclear. V shed 7 bases and J shed 3 bases, with 15 bases lying between them. The CDR3 spans 14 residues. Germline loops: CDR1 SGHTA, CDR2 FQGNSA. For the CDR3, the DNA is TGTGCCAGCATACCGTCGTGGGGTGACTATGGCTACACCTTC. This gives the protein CASIPSWGDYGYTF.

The chain couples TRBV11-2 to TRBJ2-2; no reliable D call. Between the trimmed V and J ends, which lost 5 bases and 1 base, there was a span of 11 bases. CDR1 and CDR2 from the germline V gene are SGHAT and FQNNGV. CDR3 length: 15 amino acids. The CDR3 sequence: CASSLSQLNTGELFF. CDR3 DNA: TGTGCCAGCAGCCTCTCGCAGCTGAACACCGGGGAGCTGTTTTTT.

This clonotype was detected many times. The rearrangement uses TRBV4-2 and TRBJ2-2, with 8 bases matching TRBD1. V trimming: 1 base; J trimming: 6 bases; junction bases outside the gene matches: 13. Germline CDR1 and CDR2: LGHNA and YNFKEQ. This CDR3 is built from 18 residues. The CDR3 DNA reads TGTGCCAGCAGCCAAGCACGAGCAGGGGGCCTTAATTCCGGGGAGCTGTTTTTT. As protein: CASSQARAGGLNSGELFF.

This clonotype has more than one count but fewer than ten. This sequence joins TRBV20-1 and TRBJ2-7; 13 bases are shared with TRBD2. This CDR3 is built from 15 residues. Germline V gene sequence: CDR1 DFQATT, CDR2 SNEGSKA (reference sequence). The ends lost 1 base at V and 7 bases at J; junction bases unmatched: 7. The CDR3 DNA follows: TGCAGTGCTAGAGCGGGACTAGCGGGGTTGGGTGAGCAGTACTTC. Translated: CSARAGLAGLGEQYF.

This clonotype has a handful of counts. The chain is built from TRBV20-1 and TRBJ2-1; 10 positions match TRBD2. This CDR3 contains 15 residues. Germline loops: CDR1 DFQATT, CDR2 SNEGSKA (reference sequence). Trimming at V came to 3 bases and at J to 2 bases, leaving 4 bases not matched to a gene. The CDR3 loop is CSASPLAGAYNEQFF. The CDR3 DNA reads as TGCAGTGCTAGCCCTCTAGCGGGAGCCTACAATGAGCAGTTCTTC.

In this sample, this clonotype turned up a few times. This rearrangement joins TRBV5-1 to TRBJ2-2; 7 bases are a match to TRBD1. The V gene end was trimmed by 1 base and the J gene end by 4 bases; junction bases not matched to a gene: 4. This CDR3 is built from 15 residues. Germline assignment: CDR1 SGHRS and CDR2 YFSETQ. The DNA for the CDR3 is TGCGCCAGCAGCTTGAACCCAGGGGGCACCGGGGAGCTGTTTTTT. Translating it yields CASSLNPGGTGELFF.

This clonotype has at least ten counts. Germline is not matched at one junction end, which may reflect a read error. The chain couples TRBV7-7 to TRBJ2-1; D perhaps matches TRBD2 (5 bases). There are 15 residues in the CDR3. Germline CDR1 reads SSHAT; CDR2 reads FNYEAQ (reference sequence). The CDR3 sequence is CASSSTFSLAGEQFF. The CDR3 DNA reads as TGTGCTAGCAGCTCGACATTCTCCTTGGCGGGCGAGCAGTTCTTC. The variable domain in full, with the rest retrieved from reference TRBV7-7 and TRBJ2-1, is GAGVSQSPRYKVTKRGQDVTLRCDPISSHATLYWYQQALGQGPEFLTYFNYEAQPDKSGLPSDRFSAERPEGSISTLTIQRTEQRDSAMYRCASSSTFSLAGEQFFGPGTRLTVL.

This clonotype has a count of ten or more. The genes are TRBV6-5 and TRBJ1-6; D unclear. Deletions cut 6 bases from V and 2 bases from J, with 8 bases between. Germline V gives CDR1 MNHEY, CDR2 SVGAGI. The CDR3 extends over 14 amino acids. In DNA, the CDR3 is TGTGCCAGCAGCCCAATGGCCTATAATTCACCCCTCCACTTT. This sequence encodes CASSPMAYNSPLHF.

The rearrangement links TRBV6-1 to TRBJ1-5; 7 nucleotides line up with TRBD1. V was clipped by 6 bases and J by 0 bases; unmatched bases: 5. CDR1 is MNHNS and CDR2 is SASEGT in the germline V gene. The CDR3 has 15 residues. The CDR3 protein is CASRVDRNSNQPQHF. DNA of the CDR3: TGTGCCAGCAGAGTGGACAGGAATAGCAATCAGCCCCAGCATTTT.

The V call is TRBV5-6, the J call TRBJ2-7; D might be TRBD2 (5 bases). V gave up 0 bases and J gave up 7 bases, with 20 bases separating them. Germline V CDR1 and CDR2: SGHDT, YYEEEE. The CDR3 is 16 residues long. CDR3 coding DNA: TGTGCCAGCAGCTTGGCCTCTGGAGGCGCGACTGTAGAGCAGTACTTC. Protein product: CASSLASGGATVEQYF.

This clonotype has a handful of counts. The chain uses TRBV20-1 and TRBJ2-2; possibly TRBD2 for D (6 bases). Germline V lookup: CDR1 DFQATT, CDR2 SNEGSKA (reference sequence). Trimming left V 0 bases short and J 7 bases short, with 18 bases between. The CDR3 totals 16 residues. This chain's CDR3 is CSAREMGLSLHGELFF. For the CDR3, the DNA is TGCAGTGCTAGAGAAATGGGACTGTCTTTGCACGGGGAGCTGTTTTTT.

Ten or more counts support this clonotype. J is TRBJ1-5 and V is TRBV29-1, with 7 bases aligning to TRBD1. CDR3 length: 14 residues. In germline, CDR1 is SQVTM, CDR2 ANQGSEA. V shed 7 bases, J shed 4 bases, and the junction held 10 bases outside the gene matches. The CDR3 here is CSARGTDPNQPQHF. CDR3 bases: TGCAGCGCCCGTGGGACAGATCCAAATCAGCCCCAGCATTTT.

The table lists this clonotype with a few counts. The chain links TRBV15 to TRBJ1-5; D gene uncertain. CDR1 and CDR2 (germline): LNHNV, YYDKDF (reference sequence). This CDR3 contains 12 residues. V shed 1 base and J shed 5 bases, with 3 bases lying between them. For the CDR3, the DNA is TGTGCCACCAGCAGAGCGGATCAGCCCCAGCATTTT. It yields the protein CATSRADQPQHF.

The chain joins TRBV5-1 to TRBJ1-1, with D possibly TRBD1 on 5 matching bases. Looked up from germline, CDR1 is SGHRS and CDR2 is YFSETQ. The CDR3 totals 15 residues. Deletions cut 4 bases from V and 4 bases from J, with 17 bases between. CDR3 in amino acids: CASSPGHSSPTEAFF. For the CDR3, the DNA is TGCGCCAGCAGCCCAGGACACAGCAGTCCCACTGAAGCTTTCTTT.

This chain links TRBV24-1 with TRBJ2-2; no firm D call. Per germline, CDR1 KGHDR and CDR2 SFDVKD. Between the trimmed V and J ends, which lost 4 bases and 1 base, there was a span of 12 bases. CDR3 length: 16 amino acids. The CDR3 spells CATSDLPEQNTGELFF. The DNA for the CDR3 is TGTGCCACCAGTGACTTACCAGAGCAGAACACCGGGGAGCTGTTTTTT.

The V gene is TRBV23-1, the J gene TRBJ2-7; 9 bases fit TRBD1. TRBV23-1 belongs to the ORF category, with a function that is uncertain. There are 17 residues in the CDR3. The J segment lost 2 bases and the V segment lost 3 bases, leaving 11 bases of the junction unmatched. The CDR3 is CASSHYAGTGNPYEQYF. The CDR3 nucleotides are TGCGCCAGCAGTCACTACGCCGGGACAGGGAACCCCTACGAGCAGTACTTC.

This clonotype has at least ten counts. The J gene is TRBJ1-3, the V gene TRBV20-1; TRBD1 aligns across 8 bases. J lost 2 bases, V lost 5 bases, and 2 bases had no gene match. Germline V gene sequence: CDR1 DFQATT, CDR2 SNEGSKA (reference sequence). The CDR3 is made up of 13 amino acids. For the CDR3, the DNA is TGCAGTGCTTTGGACAGGGCTGGAAACACCATATATTTT. Translation gives CSALDRAGNTIYF.

This rearrangement joins TRBV6-5 to TRBJ2-7; D gene uncertain. This CDR3 region has 14 residues. Trimming took 4 bases from V and 0 from J, leaving 10 bases between them. Germline lookup yields CDR1 MNHEY and CDR2 SVGAGI. CDR3 coding DNA: TGTGCCAGCAGTTCCCGACTTACCTCCTACGAGCAGTACTTC. Residues: CASSSRLTSYEQYF.

This clonotype was detected only a few times. V usage is TRBV7-2 and J usage is TRBJ2-2; maybe TRBD2 (7 bases). This CDR3 region has 14 residues. Per germline, CDR1 SGHTA and CDR2 FQGNSA. V shed 7 bases and J shed 5 bases, with 14 bases lying between them. The CDR3 loop reads CASKRGGGTGELFF. CDR3 coding DNA: TGTGCCAGCAAGCGGGGAGGGGGAACCGGGGAGCTGTTTTTT.

This clonotype was counted between two and nine times. The chain links TRBV5-1 to TRBJ2-5; 11 positions agree with TRBD1. V was clipped by 4 bases and J by 4 bases; unmatched bases: 3. The CDR3 consists of 14 residues. Germline CDR1 and CDR2: SGHRS and YFSETQ. Here the CDR3 reads CASSTGQGGETQYF. The CDR3 DNA is TGCGCCAGCAGCACGGGACAGGGGGGAGAGACCCAGTACTTC.

The J gene is TRBJ2-7, the V gene TRBV2; 8 bases agree with TRBD1. Per germline, CDR1 SNHLY and CDR2 FYNNEI. V lost 7 bases and J lost 6; bases outside the gene matches: 8. This CDR3 is 13 amino acids long. This chain's CDR3 is CASKRTGGGEQYF. Written as DNA, the CDR3 is TGTGCCAGCAAACGTACAGGGGGAGGCGAGCAGTACTTC.

The chain uses TRBV28 and TRBJ1-1; unclear D gene. This CDR3 comprises 13 residues. Germline V gene data show CDR1 as MDHEN and CDR2 as SYDVKM. V lost 3 bases, J lost 5 bases, and 10 bases lay in between. CDR3 nucleotides: TGTGCCAGCAGTTTGTCCAGTAGGACTGAAGCTTTCTTT. This sequence encodes CASSLSSRTEAFF.

This clonotype was detected many times. J is TRBJ2-7 and V is TRBV6-5; D is perhaps TRBD2 (6 bases). V lost 10 bases, J lost 2 bases, and 21 bases lay in between. CDR1 and CDR2 from the germline V gene are MNHEY and SVGAGI. This CDR3 contains 15 residues. The CDR3 sequence is CAIPLAELSPYEQYF. The CDR3 bases are TGTGCCATCCCTTTAGCGGAATTAAGCCCCTACGAGCAGTACTTC.

The genes are TRBV13 and TRBJ2-1; D perhaps matches TRBD2 (5 bases). Trimming removed 7 bases from V and 8 bases from J, with 18 bases in between. The CDR3 has 14 residues. Germline assignment: CDR1 PRHDT and CDR2 FYEKMQ (reference sequence). CDR3 bases: TGTGCCAGCAAACGAGGGCGGTACGGGGATGAGCAGTTCTTC. Its protein is CASKRGRYGDEQFF.

The CDR3 DNA sequence: TGTGCCAGCAGATCACCTCCGGCAGGGGGCCCTTCGGGGACTGAAGCTTTCTTT. Its protein is CASRSPPAGGPSGTEAFF. V usage is TRBV6-1 and J usage is TRBJ1-1; 8 bases align to TRBD1. The CDR3 has 18 residues. Germline loops: CDR1 MNHNS, CDR2 SASEGT. Germline trimming cut 6 bases from V and 5 bases from J; bases unmatched to any gene: 20.

The CDR3 nucleotides read TGTGCCAGCAGTCCGCAGGGTGTCAAACTGTTTTTT. Translating gives CASSPQGVKLFF. The chain is built from TRBV12-3 or TRBV12-4 and TRBJ1-4, with a tentative D call TRBD1 (5 bases). Trimming left V 5 bases short and J 11 bases short, with 12 bases between. This CDR3 is built from 12 residues.